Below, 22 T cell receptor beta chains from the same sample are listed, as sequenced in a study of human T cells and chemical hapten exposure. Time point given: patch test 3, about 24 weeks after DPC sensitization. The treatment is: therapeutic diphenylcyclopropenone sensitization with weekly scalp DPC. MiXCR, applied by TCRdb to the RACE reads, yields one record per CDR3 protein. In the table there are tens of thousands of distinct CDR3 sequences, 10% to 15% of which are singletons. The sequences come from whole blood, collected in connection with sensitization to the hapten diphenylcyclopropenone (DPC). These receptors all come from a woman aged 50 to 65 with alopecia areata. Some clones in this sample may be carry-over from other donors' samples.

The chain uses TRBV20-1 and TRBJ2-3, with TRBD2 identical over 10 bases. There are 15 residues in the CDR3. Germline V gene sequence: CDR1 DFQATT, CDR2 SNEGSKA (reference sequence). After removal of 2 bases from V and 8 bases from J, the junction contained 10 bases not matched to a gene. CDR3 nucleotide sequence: TGCAGTGCTAGAATCCCTAGCGGGAGACCCGGTACGCAGTATTTT. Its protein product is CSARIPSGRPGTQYF.

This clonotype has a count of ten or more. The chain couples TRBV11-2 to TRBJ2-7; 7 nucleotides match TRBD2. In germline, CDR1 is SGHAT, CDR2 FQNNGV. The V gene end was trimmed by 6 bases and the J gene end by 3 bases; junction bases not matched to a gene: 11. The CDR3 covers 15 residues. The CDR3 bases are TGTGCCAGCAGTCAAACTAGGTCGGGGGGCTACGAGCAGTACTTC. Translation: CASSQTRSGGYEQYF.

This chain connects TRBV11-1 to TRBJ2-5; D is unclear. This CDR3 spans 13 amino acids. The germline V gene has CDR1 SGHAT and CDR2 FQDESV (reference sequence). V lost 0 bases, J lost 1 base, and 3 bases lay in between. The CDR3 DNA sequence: TGTGCCAGCAGCTTAGCTCGCCAAGAGACCCAGTACTTC. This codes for CASSLARQETQYF.

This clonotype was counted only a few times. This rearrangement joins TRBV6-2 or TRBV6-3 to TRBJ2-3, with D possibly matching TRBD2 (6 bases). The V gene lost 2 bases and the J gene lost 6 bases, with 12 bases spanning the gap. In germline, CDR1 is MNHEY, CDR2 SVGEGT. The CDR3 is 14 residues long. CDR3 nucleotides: TGTGCCAGCAGTTACGGACTACGCCCGGATACGCAGTATTTT. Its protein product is CASSYGLRPDTQYF.

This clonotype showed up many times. CDR3 sequence (DNA): TGTGCCAGCAGTGGGGGACAGGGAAGGAACTATGGCTACACCTTC. Translated, it gives CASSGGQGRNYGYTF. The chain recombines TRBV6-1 with TRBJ1-2; 9 nucleotides line up with TRBD1. This CDR3 region has 15 residues. J lost 2 bases, V lost 4 bases, and 5 bases had no gene match. Germline CDR1 MNHNS, CDR2 SASEGT.

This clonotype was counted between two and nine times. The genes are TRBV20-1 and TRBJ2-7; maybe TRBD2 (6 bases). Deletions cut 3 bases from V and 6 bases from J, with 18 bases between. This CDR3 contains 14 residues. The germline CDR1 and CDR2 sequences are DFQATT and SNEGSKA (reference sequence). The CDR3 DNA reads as TGCAGTGCTAGCCCCCGGGGCCGGAGGGGCGAGCAGTACTTC. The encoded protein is CSASPRGRRGEQYF.

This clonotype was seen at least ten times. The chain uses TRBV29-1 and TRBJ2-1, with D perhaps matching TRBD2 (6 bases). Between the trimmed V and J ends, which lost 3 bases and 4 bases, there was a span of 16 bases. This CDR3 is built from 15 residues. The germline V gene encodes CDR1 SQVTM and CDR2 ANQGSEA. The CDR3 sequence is CSVDLPPGRYNEQFF. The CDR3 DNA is TGCAGCGTTGATTTGCCCCCGGGGAGGTACAATGAGCAGTTCTTC.

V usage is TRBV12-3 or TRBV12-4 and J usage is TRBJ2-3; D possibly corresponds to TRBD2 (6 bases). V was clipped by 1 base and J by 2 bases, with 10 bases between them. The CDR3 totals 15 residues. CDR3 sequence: CASSLEAGSTDTQYF. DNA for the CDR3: TGTGCCAGCAGTTTAGAGGCGGGATCCACAGATACGCAGTATTTT.

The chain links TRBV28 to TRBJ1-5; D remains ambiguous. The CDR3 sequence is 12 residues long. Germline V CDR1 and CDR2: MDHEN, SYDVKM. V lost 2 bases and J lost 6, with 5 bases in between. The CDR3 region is CASSLLIQPQHF. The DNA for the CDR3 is TGTGCCAGCAGTTTACTAATTCAGCCCCAGCATTTT.

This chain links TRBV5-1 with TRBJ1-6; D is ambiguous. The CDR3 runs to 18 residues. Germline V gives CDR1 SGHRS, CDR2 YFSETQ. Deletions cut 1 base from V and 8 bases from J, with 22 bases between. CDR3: CASSLREQSALMDSPLHF. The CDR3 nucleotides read TGCGCCAGCAGCTTGCGGGAACAATCCGCCCTTATGGATTCACCCCTCCACTTT.

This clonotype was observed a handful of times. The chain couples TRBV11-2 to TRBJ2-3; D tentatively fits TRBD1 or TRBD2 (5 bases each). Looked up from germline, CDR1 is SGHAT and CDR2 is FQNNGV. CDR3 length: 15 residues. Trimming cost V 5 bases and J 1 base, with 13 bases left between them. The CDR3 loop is CASSAWDLGTDTQYF. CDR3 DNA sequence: TGTGCCAGCAGCGCCTGGGACCTAGGCACAGATACGCAGTATTTT.

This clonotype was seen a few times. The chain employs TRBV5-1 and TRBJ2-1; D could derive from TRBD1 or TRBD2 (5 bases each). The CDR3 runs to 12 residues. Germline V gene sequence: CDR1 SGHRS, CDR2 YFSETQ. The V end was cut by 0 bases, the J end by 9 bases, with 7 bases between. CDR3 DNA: TGCGCCAGCAGCTTGGTGAGGGGTGAGCAGTTCTTC. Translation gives CASSLVRGEQFF. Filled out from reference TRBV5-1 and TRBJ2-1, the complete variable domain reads KAGVTQTPRYLIKTRGQQVTLSCSPISGHRSVSWYQQTPGQGLQFLFEYFSETQRNKGNFPGRFSGRQFSNSRSEMNVSTLELGDSALYLCASSLVRGEQFFGPGTRLTVL.

The DNA of the CDR3 is TGTGCCATCAGTGCTAGCGGGACCAACAATGAGCAGTTCTTC. It translates to CAISASGTNNEQFF. The chain couples TRBV10-3 to TRBJ2-1; 9 nucleotides agree with TRBD2. The CDR3 is 14 residues long. Trimming removed 4 bases from V and 5 bases from J; junction bases left unmatched: 3. CDR1 and CDR2 from the germline V gene are ENHRY and SYGVKD.

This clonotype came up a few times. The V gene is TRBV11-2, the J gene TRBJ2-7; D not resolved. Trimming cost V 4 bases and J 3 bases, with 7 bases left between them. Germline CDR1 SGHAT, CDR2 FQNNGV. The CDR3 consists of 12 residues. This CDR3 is CASSSYSYEQYF. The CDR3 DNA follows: TGTGCCAGCAGCTCATACAGCTACGAGCAGTACTTC.

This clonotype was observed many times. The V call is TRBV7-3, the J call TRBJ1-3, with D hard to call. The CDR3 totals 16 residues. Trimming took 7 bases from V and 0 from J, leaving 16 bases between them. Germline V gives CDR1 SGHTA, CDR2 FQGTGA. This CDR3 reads CASTRSGGYSGNTIYF. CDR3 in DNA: TGTGCCAGCACCCGGTCGGGCGGATACTCTGGAAACACCATATATTTT.

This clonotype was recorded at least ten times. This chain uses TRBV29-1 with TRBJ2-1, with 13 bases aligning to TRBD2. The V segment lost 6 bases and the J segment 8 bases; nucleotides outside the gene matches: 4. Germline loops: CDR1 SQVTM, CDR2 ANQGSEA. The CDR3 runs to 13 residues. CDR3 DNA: TGCAGCGTCGGACTAGCGGGAGTGTATGAGCAGTTCTTC. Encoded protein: CSVGLAGVYEQFF.

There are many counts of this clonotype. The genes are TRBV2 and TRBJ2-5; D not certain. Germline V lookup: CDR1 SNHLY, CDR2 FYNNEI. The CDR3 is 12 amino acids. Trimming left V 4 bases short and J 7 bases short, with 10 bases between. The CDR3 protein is CASSAKTGTQYF. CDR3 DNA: TGTGCCAGCAGTGCCAAAACGGGGACCCAGTACTTC.

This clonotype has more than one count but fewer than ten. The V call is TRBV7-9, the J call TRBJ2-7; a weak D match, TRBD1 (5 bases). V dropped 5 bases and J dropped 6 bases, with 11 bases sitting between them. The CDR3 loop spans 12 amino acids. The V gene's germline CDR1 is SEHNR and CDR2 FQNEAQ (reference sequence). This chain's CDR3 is CASSPDSSEQYF. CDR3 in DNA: TGTGCCAGCAGCCCAGACAGCTCCGAGCAGTACTTC.

The CDR3 bases are TGTGCCAGCAGCTACGGGACAGGGCTCTACAATGAGCAGTTCTTC. Protein product: CASSYGTGLYNEQFF. The V gene is TRBV7-3, the J gene TRBJ2-1; 9 bases line up with TRBD1. The CDR3 has 15 amino acids. After removal of 4 bases from V and 3 bases from J, the junction contained 4 bases not matched to a gene. Germline V gives CDR1 SGHTA, CDR2 FQGTGA.

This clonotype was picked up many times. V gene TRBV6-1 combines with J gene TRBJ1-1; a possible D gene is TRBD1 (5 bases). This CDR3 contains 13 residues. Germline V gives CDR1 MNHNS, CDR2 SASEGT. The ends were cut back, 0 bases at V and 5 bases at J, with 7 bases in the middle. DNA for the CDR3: TGTGCCAGCAGTGAAGCTTACAGGACTGAAGCTTTCTTT. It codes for CASSEAYRTEAFF.

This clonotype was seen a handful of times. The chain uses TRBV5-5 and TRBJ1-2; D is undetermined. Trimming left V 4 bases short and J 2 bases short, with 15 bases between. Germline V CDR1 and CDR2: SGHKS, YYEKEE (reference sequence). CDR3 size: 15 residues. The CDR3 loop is CASSPDGALNYGYTF. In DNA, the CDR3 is TGTGCCAGCAGCCCCGACGGAGCACTGAACTATGGCTACACCTTC.

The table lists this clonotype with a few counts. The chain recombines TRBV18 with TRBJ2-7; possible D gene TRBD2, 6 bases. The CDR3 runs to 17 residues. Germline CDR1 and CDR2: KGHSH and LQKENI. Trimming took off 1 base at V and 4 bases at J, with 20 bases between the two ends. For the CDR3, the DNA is TGTGCCAGCTCACCACGGGGGAGCGCTACCGGGGGTTACGAGCAGTACTTC. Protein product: CASSPRGSATGGYEQYF.